This T cell receptor beta chain was identified in a study of T cells in Graves' hyperthyroidism and ophthalmopathy. Those patients with uncontrolled infection, other autoimmune disease, pregnancy or lactation were excluded. PBMCs were collected from an approximately 10 ml volume of fresh peripheral blood. Overall study results and limits: Blood held most thyroid clonotypes expanded above 0.001 frequency.

There are a few counts of this clonotype. Its matching antigen is unknown. This CDR3 has 13 residues. V gave up 0 bases and J gave up 6 bases, with 8 bases separating them. Germline-derived CDR1 and CDR2 are MNHEY and SVGAGI. Template material for amplifying TCR beta CDR3 regions consisted of RNA transcripts. HTBI primers were the set used in a first-round RT-PCR of the TCR CDR3. TCRdb recomputed calls from the multiplex PCR reads with MiXCR, one row per CDR3 protein. The sample records roughly 710,000 distinct CDR3 sequences, about a third being singletons. Sequenced: blood. This clonotype was sampled from a woman between 35 and 50 years old with Graves' hyperthyroidism. The V call is TRBV6-5, the J call TRBJ1-2; no firm D call. CDR3 residues: CASSYSSGNGYTF. CDR3 DNA: TGTGCCAGCAGTTACTCGTCCGGGAATGGCTACACCTTC.